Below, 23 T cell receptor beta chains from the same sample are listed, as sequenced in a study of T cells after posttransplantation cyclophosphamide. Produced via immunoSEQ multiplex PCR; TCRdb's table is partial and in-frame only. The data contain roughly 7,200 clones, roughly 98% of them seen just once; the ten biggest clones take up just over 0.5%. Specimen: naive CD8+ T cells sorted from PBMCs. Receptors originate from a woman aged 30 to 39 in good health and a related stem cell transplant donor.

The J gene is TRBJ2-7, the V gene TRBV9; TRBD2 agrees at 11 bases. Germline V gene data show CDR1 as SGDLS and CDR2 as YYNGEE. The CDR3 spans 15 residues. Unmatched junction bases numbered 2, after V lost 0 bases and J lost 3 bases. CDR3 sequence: CASSVGTSGGYEQYF. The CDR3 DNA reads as TGTGCCAGCAGCGTAGGCACTAGCGGGGGCTACGAGCAGTACTTC.

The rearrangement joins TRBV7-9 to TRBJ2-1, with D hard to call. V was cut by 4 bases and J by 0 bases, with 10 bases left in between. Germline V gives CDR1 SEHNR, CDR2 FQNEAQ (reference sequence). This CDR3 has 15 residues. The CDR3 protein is CASSSSSSSYNEQFF. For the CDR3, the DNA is TGTGCCAGCAGCTCAAGTTCGAGCTCCTACAATGAGCAGTTCTTC.

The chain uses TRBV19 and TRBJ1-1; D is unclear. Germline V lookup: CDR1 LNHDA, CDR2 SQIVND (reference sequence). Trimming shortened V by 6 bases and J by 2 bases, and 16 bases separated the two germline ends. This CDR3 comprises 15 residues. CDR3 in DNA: TGTGCCAGTAGACAGTTCTCTGGTGGAAACACTGAAGCTTTCTTT. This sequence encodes CASRQFSGGNTEAFF.

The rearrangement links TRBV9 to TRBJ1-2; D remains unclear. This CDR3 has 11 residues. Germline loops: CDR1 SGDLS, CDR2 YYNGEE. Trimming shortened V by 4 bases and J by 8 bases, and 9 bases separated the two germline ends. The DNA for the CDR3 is TGTGCCAGCAGCCCCGCTAGGGGCTACACCTTC. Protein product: CASSPARGYTF.

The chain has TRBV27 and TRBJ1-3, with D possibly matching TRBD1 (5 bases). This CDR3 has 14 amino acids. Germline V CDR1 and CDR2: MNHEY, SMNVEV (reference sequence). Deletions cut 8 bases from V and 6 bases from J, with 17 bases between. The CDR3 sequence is CASGITEGLNTIYF. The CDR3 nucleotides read TGTGCCAGCGGAATTACGGAGGGACTAAACACCATATATTTT.

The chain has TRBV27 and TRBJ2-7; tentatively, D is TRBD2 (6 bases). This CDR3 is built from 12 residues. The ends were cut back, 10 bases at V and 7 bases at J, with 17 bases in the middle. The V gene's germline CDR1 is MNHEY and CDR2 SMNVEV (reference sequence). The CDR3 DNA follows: TGTGCCAACGGGACTTCCCCGCGTGAGCAGTACTTC. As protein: CANGTSPREQYF.

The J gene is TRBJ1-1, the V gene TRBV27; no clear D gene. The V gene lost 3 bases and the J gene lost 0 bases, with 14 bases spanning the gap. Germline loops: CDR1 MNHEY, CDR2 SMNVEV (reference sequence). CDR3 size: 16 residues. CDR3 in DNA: TGTGCCAGCAGTTTCTCGGGGTCGGATATGAACACTGAAGCTTTCTTT. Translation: CASSFSGSDMNTEAFF.

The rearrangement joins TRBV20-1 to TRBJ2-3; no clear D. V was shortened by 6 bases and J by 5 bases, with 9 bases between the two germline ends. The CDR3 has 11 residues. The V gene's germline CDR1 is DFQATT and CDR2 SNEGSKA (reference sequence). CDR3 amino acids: CSAKNIDTQYF. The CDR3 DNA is TGCAGTGCAAAAAACATAGATACGCAGTATTTT.

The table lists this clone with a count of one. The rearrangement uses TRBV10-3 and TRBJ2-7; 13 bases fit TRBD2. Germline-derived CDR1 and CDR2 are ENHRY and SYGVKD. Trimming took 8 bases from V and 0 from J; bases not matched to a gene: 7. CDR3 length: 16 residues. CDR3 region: CAISGLAGASSYEQYF. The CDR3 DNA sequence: TGTGCCATCTCCGGACTAGCGGGGGCGAGCTCCTACGAGCAGTACTTC.

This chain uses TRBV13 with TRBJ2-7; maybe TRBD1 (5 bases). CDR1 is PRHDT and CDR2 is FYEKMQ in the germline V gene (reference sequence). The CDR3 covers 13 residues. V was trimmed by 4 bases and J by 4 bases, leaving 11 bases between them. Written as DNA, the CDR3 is TGTGCCAGCAGCTCGCAGGGAAATTACGAGCAGTACTTC. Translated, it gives CASSSQGNYEQYF.

CDR3 coding DNA: TGTGCCAGCGGACAGGTTAACTACGAGCAGTACTTC. This sequence encodes CASGQVNYEQYF. The chain recombines TRBV6-6 with TRBJ2-7; 7 bases match TRBD1. With 8 bases clipped from V and 3 bases from J, the junction kept 4 bases outside the gene matches. Germline assignment: CDR1 MNHNY and CDR2 SVGAGI (reference sequence). The CDR3 is 12 amino acids.

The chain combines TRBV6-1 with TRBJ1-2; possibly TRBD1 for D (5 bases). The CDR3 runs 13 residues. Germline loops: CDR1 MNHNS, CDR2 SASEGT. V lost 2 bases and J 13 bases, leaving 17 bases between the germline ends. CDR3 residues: CASSEITGEPGTF. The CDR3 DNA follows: TGTGCCAGCAGTGAAATAACAGGAGAACCGGGCACCTTC.

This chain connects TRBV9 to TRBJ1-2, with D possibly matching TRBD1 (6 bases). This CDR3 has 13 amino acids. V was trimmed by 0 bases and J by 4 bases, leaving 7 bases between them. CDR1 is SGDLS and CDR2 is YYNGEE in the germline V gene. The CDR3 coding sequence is TGTGCCAGCAGCGTAGTAGGGGGCTATGGCTACACCTTC. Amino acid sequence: CASSVVGGYGYTF. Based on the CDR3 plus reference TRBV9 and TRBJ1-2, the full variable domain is DSGVTQTPKHLITATGQRVTLRCSPRSGDLSVYWYQQSLDQGLQFLIQYYNGEERAKGNILERFSAQQFPDLHSELNLSSLELGDSALYFCASSVVGGYGYTFGSGTRLTVV.

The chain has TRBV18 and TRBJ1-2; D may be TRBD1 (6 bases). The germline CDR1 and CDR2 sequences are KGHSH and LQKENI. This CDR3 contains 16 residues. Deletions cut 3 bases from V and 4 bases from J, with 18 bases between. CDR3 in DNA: TGTGCCAGCTCACCGACCGGGCCAACAGGGACCTATGGCTACACCTTC. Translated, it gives CASSPTGPTGTYGYTF.

The CDR3 coding sequence is TGTGCCAGCACCCGGACTAGTTCCGAGACCCAGTACTTC. It is translated as CASTRTSSETQYF. The chain recombines TRBV7-9 with TRBJ2-5; 7 bases align to TRBD2. This CDR3 region has 13 residues. Germline V gene lookup returns CDR1 SEHNR and CDR2 FQNEAQ (reference sequence). Germline trimming cut 7 bases from V and 5 bases from J; bases unmatched to any gene: 7.

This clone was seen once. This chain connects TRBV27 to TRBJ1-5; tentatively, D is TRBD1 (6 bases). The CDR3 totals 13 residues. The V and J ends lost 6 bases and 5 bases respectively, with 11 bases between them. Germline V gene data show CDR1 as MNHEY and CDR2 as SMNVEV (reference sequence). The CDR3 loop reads CASRPPGDQPQHF. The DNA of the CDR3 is TGTGCCAGCAGACCGCCAGGGGATCAGCCCCAGCATTTT.

The CDR3 here is CASSYSGRGIYEQYF. DNA for the CDR3: TGTGCCAGCAGTTACTCAGGGCGGGGGATCTACGAGCAGTACTTC. The V and J genes are TRBV6-5 and TRBJ2-7; 7 bases fit TRBD2. CDR3 length: 15 amino acids. The ends lost 0 bases at V and 3 bases at J; junction bases unmatched: 5. CDR1 and CDR2 (germline): MNHEY, SVGAGI.

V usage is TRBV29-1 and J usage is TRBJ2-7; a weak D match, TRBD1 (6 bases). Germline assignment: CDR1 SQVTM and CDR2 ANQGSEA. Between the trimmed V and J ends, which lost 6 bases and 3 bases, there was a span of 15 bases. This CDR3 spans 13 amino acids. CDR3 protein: CSVRTEALYEQYF. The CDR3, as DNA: TGCAGCGTGAGGACAGAGGCCCTCTACGAGCAGTACTTC.

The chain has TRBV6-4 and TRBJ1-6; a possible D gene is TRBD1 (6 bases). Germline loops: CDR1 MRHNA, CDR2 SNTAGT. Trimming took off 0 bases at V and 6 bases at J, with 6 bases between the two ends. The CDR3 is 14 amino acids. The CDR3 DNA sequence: TGTGCCAGCAGTGACTCAGGGGGTAATTCACCCCTCCACTTT. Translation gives CASSDSGGNSPLHF.

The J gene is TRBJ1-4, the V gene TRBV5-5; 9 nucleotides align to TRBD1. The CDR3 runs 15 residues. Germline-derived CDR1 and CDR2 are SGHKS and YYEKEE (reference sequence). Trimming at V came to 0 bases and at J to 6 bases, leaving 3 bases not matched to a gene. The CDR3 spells CASSLEGTGYEKLFF. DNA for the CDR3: TGTGCCAGCAGCTTGGAAGGGACAGGGTATGAAAAACTGTTTTTT.

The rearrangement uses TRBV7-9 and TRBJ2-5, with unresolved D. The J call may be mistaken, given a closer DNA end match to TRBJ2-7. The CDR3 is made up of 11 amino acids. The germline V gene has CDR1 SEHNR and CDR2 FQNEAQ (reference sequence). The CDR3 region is CASSLSYEQYF. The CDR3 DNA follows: TGTGCCAGCAGCTTAAGTTACGAGCAGTACTTC.

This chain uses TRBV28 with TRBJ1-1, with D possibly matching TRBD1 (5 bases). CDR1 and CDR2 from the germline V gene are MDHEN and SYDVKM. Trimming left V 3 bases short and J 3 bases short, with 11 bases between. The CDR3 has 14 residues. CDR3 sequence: CASSFPGKYTEAFF. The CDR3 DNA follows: TGTGCCAGCAGTTTTCCAGGGAAGTACACTGAAGCTTTCTTT.

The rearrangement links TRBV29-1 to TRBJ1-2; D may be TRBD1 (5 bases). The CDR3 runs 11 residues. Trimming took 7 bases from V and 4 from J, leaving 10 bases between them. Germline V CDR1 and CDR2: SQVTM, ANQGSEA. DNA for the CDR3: TGCAGCGCCACGGGGGGCTATGGCTACACCTTC. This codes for CSATGGYGYTF.